These 15 T cell receptor beta chains came from one sample sequenced in a study of shared clonotypes between healthy human individuals. Profiling relied on immunoSEQ multiplex PCR, and the TCRdb table lists in-frame clones only, not all of them. The sample comprises 2 million to 2.5 million clones, 80% to 95% of which are singletons, and under 0.45% rests with the top ten. The sequenced sample was naive CD4+ T cells from PBMCs. Documented subset: CD45RA+ positively selected. All receptors derive from a man younger than 30 in good health. Some clones in this sample may be carry-over from other donors' samples.

The V call is TRBV11-3, the J call TRBJ2-3, with D perhaps TRBD1 or TRBD2 (5 bases each). Germline CDR1 reads SGHNT; CDR2 reads YENEEA. V lost 0 bases, J lost 0 bases, and 13 bases lay in between. The CDR3 is made up of 17 amino acids. The chain's CDR3 is CASSLDGTAISTDTQYF. The CDR3, as DNA: TGTGCCAGCAGCTTAGACGGGACCGCTATAAGCACAGATACGCAGTATTTT.

V usage is TRBV30 and J usage is TRBJ1-6; TRBD1 matches at 12 bases. Trimming at V came to 3 bases and at J to 9 bases, leaving 12 bases not matched to a gene. Germline CDR1 and CDR2: GTSNPN and SVGIG (reference sequence). The CDR3 contains 17 residues. CDR3 nucleotides: TGTGCCTGGAGCCACCTCCGGGACAGGGGGCTCGGTTCACCCCTCCACTTT. Encoded protein: CAWSHLRDRGLGSPLHF.

V is TRBV6-6 and J is TRBJ1-2; D gene ambiguous. Germline CDR1 is MNHNY and CDR2 is SVGAGI (reference sequence). The CDR3 has 14 amino acids. V shed 4 bases and J shed 4 bases, with 13 bases lying between them. The CDR3 DNA follows: TGTGCCAGCAGTTCCCTCCCCGCGGGCTATGGCTACACCTTC. It is translated as CASSSLPAGYGYTF.

This chain connects TRBV19 to TRBJ2-1; D perhaps matches TRBD2 (5 bases). The CDR3 sequence is 14 residues long. V lost 3 bases to trimming and J lost 9 bases, with 15 bases between them. Germline V CDR1 and CDR2: LNHDA, SQIVND (reference sequence). The CDR3 loop reads CASSMVGFEGEQFF. The CDR3 DNA follows: TGTGCCAGTAGTATGGTAGGGTTTGAGGGTGAGCAGTTCTTC.

The rearrangement uses TRBV28 and TRBJ2-2, with a weak D call TRBD2 (5 bases). The CDR3 totals 13 residues. Germline V gene sequence: CDR1 MDHEN, CDR2 SYDVKM. Trimming removed 3 bases from V and 8 bases from J, with 10 bases in between. The CDR3 nucleotides read TGTGCCAGCAGTTTTGCGGGTCGGGGGGAGCTGTTTTTT. This sequence encodes CASSFAGRGELFF.

The chain has TRBV7-9 and TRBJ2-5, with D perhaps matching TRBD2 (5 bases). Germline CDR1 reads SEHNR; CDR2 reads FQNEAQ (reference sequence). V gave up 7 bases and J gave up 5 bases, with 17 bases separating them. The CDR3 covers 14 residues. The CDR3: CASIAPGSLETQYF. CDR3 coding DNA: TGTGCCAGCATTGCCCCGGGGTCCTTGGAGACCCAGTACTTC. Complete variable domain (other parts from reference TRBV7-9 and TRBJ2-5): DTGVSQNPRHKITKRGQNVTFRCDPISEHNRLYWYRQTLGQGPEFLTYFQNEAQLEKSRLLSDRFSAERPKGSFSTLEIQRTEQGDSAMYLCASIAPGSLETQYFGPGTRLLVL.

The chain employs TRBV7-2 and TRBJ2-2, with 7 bases aligning to TRBD1. V shed 4 bases and J 4 bases; nucleotides not matched to a gene: 6. Germline V gene sequence: CDR1 SGHTA, CDR2 FQGNSA. The CDR3 has 15 residues. CDR3 coding DNA: TGTGCCAGCAGCTCCGTGGCAGGGGGCACCGGGGAGCTGTTTTTT. It encodes CASSSVAGGTGELFF.

Only one count was recorded for this clone. The chain combines TRBV28 with TRBJ1-2; D remains unclear. V was shortened by 6 bases and J by 5 bases, with 16 bases between the two germline ends. Germline CDR1 is MDHEN and CDR2 is SYDVKM. The CDR3 extends over 14 amino acids. CDR3 sequence (DNA): TGTGCCAGCAGCGTCCGGACCCGGCTATATGGCTACACCTTC. It translates to CASSVRTRLYGYTF.

This sequence joins TRBV14 and TRBJ2-7; TRBD2 might be the D (6 bases). From germline, CDR1 is SGHDN and CDR2 FVKESK. The CDR3 is made up of 16 amino acids. Trimming took off 4 bases at V and 1 base at J, with 17 bases between the two ends. The CDR3 DNA reads as TGTGCCAGCAGCCCCCTCGGGGGTTTGAGTTCCTACGAGCAGTACTTC. Translation gives CASSPLGGLSSYEQYF.

J is TRBJ2-7 and V is TRBV28; 12 bases match TRBD2. Germline CDR1 reads MDHEN; CDR2 reads SYDVKM. The CDR3 consists of 16 residues. Trimming removed 2 bases from V and 6 bases from J; junction bases left unmatched: 8. The DNA of the CDR3 is TGTGCCAGCAGTTTACTAGCGGGAGGGCCGTCTCTCGAGCAGTACTTC. It translates to CASSLLAGGPSLEQYF.

The J gene is TRBJ2-2, the V gene TRBV25-1; 11 nucleotides line up with TRBD1. CDR1 is MGHDK, CDR2 SYGVNS, per germline. V trimming: 6 bases; J trimming: 0 bases; junction bases outside the gene matches: 3. The CDR3 sequence is 16 residues long. CDR3 nucleotides: TGTGCCAGCAGAAGGACAGGGGGCTCGAACACCGGGGAGCTGTTTTTT. Residues: CASRRTGGSNTGELFF.

The genes are TRBV2 and TRBJ2-3; D is ambiguous. Trimming removed 2 bases from V and 6 bases from J, with 12 bases in between. The CDR3 loop spans 14 amino acids. Germline CDR1 reads SNHLY; CDR2 reads FYNNEI. Written as DNA, the CDR3 is TGTGCCAGCAGTGAATCTAGAACGGCTGATACGCAGTATTTT. Translation gives CASSESRTADTQYF.

V is TRBV28 and J is TRBJ1-1, with unresolved D. Per germline, CDR1 MDHEN and CDR2 SYDVKM. The germline V and J ends were trimmed by 3 bases and 4 bases, with 9 bases remaining between them. This CDR3 has 13 amino acids. The CDR3 spells CASSFEDPTEAFF. Written as DNA, the CDR3 is TGTGCCAGCAGTTTTGAGGACCCCACTGAAGCTTTCTTT.

The chain combines TRBV5-4 with TRBJ2-7, with TRBD2 matching 9 bases. Germline V gene data show CDR1 as SGHNT and CDR2 as YYREEE (reference sequence). The CDR3 consists of 16 residues. V was pared by 3 bases and J by 6 bases, with 13 bases of the junction left unmatched. This CDR3 reads CASSSAGGRAWGEQYF. In nucleotides, the CDR3 is TGTGCCAGCAGCTCCGCGGGAGGGAGGGCCTGGGGCGAGCAGTACTTC.

The V and J genes are TRBV18 and TRBJ2-2, with D possibly being TRBD1 (6 bases). CDR1 and CDR2 from the germline V gene are KGHSH and LQKENI. There are 16 residues in the CDR3. V lost 2 bases and J 1 base, leaving 11 bases between the germline ends. Here the CDR3 reads CASSPGLGQNTGELFF. The CDR3 nucleotides are TGTGCCAGCTCACCAGGTTTGGGACAGAACACCGGGGAGCTGTTTTTT.